The 19 T cell receptor beta chains below come from one sample, sequenced in a study of T cell repertoires in cytomegalovirus infection (dated by TCRdb to the late 2010s). This sample was sequenced with an Illumina HiSeq 1500. The public reads were quality trimmed at Q25 with fastp and then assembled into clones with MiXCR by TCRdb, keeping productive beta chains. One record per CDR3 amino acid sequence lists the most common genes and DNA. The table for this sample lists roughly 640,000 distinct CDR3 sequences; approximately 24% of them were counted only once. The ten most abundant clones make up 7% to 9% of the sample. The sample was CD8+ T cells from PBMCs. Receptor source: a human donor in good health (CMV status not recorded). Some clones in this sample may be carry-over from other donors' samples.

This clonotype appeared a few times. The CDR3 loop reads CASRDYTEAFF. CDR3 bases: TGTGCCAGCAGGGATTACACTGAAGCTTTCTTT. The rearrangement uses TRBV2 and TRBJ1-1, with D hard to call. CDR1 and CDR2 (germline): SNHLY, FYNNEI. V was shortened by 6 bases and J by 3 bases, with 5 bases between the two germline ends. This CDR3 is 11 amino acids long.

The V and J genes are TRBV29-1 and TRBJ2-7; D could derive from TRBD1 or TRBD2 (5 bases each). The CDR3 is 12 residues long. Germline-derived CDR1 and CDR2 are SQVTM and ANQGSEA. V lost 6 bases, J lost 7 bases, and 16 bases lay in between. The DNA of the CDR3 is TGCAGCGTCCGAGGAGTGGGGGATGAGCAGTACTTC. Translating it yields CSVRGVGDEQYF.

This clonotype was seen a few times. The rearrangement joins TRBV28 to TRBJ2-2, with TRBD1 matching over 7 bases. The CDR3 runs 15 residues. The germline V gene has CDR1 MDHEN and CDR2 SYDVKM. V trimming: 5 bases; J trimming: 3 bases; junction bases outside the gene matches: 6. In nucleotides, the CDR3 is TGTGCCAGCAGTAACCGGGACAGAGACACCGGGGAGCTGTTTTTT. Its translation is CASSNRDRDTGELFF.

This chain connects TRBV12-3 or TRBV12-4 to TRBJ2-2; 10 nucleotides match TRBD2. V lost 3 bases and J lost 4; bases outside the gene matches: 5. The CDR3 covers 16 residues. CDR3: CASSFLRLAGTGELFF. CDR3 nucleotide sequence: TGTGCCAGCAGTTTTTTGAGACTAGCGGGCACCGGGGAGCTGTTTTTT.

V usage is TRBV3-1 and J usage is TRBJ2-3; maybe TRBD1 (6 bases). The V gene lost 4 bases and the J gene lost 2 bases, with 16 bases spanning the gap. The CDR3 covers 16 residues. The V gene's germline CDR1 is LGHDT and CDR2 YNNKEL (reference sequence). The CDR3 DNA reads as TGTGCCAGCAGCCCCGCCGGGACAACGTTCACAGATACGCAGTATTTT. This sequence encodes CASSPAGTTFTDTQYF.

This clonotype was seen at least ten times. This chain links TRBV12-5 with TRBJ1-1; D unresolved. Germline CDR1 and CDR2: LGHNT and FRNRAP. This CDR3 is built from 12 residues. V was pared by 2 bases and J by 1 base, with 2 bases between. The DNA for the CDR3 is TGTGCTAGTGGTTTGAGGAACACTGAAGCTTTCTTT. Protein sequence: CASGLRNTEAFF.

In DNA form, the CDR3 reads TGTGCCAGCAGCACGGGGGTTGGGGCTTTCTTT. Translation: CASSTGVGAFF. The chain couples TRBV7-9 to TRBJ1-1, with D perhaps TRBD1 (5 bases). Trimming shortened V by 5 bases and J by 11 bases, and 12 bases separated the two germline ends. Germline V CDR1 and CDR2: SEHNR, FQNEAQ (reference sequence). CDR3 length: 11 amino acids. The full variable domain, completed using reference TRBV7-9 and TRBJ1-1, is DTGVSQNPRHKITKRGQNVTFRCDPISEHNRLYWYRQTLGQGPEFLTYFQNEAQLEKSRLLSDRFSAERPKGSFSTLEIQRTEQGDSAMYLCASSTGVGAFFGQGTRLTVV.

Only one count was recorded for this clonotype. A much more abundant neighbour one base away suggests this may be a read error. This chain links TRBV12-3 or TRBV12-4 with TRBJ2-3; D unresolved. The CDR3 spans 11 residues. The CDR3 bases are TGTGTCAGCAGGATGACAGATACGCAGTATTTT. Its protein product is CVSRMTDTQYF.

This rearrangement joins TRBV12-5 to TRBJ2-2, with no clear D. Germline assignment: CDR1 LGHNT and CDR2 FRNRAP. The CDR3 totals 12 residues. The V end lost 10 bases, the J end lost 5 bases, and 11 bases lay between the germline ends. Written as DNA, the CDR3 is TGTGCTACCGCCTCGGGTACCGGGGAGCTGTTTTTT. This codes for CATASGTGELFF.

This clonotype has more than one count but fewer than ten. The rearrangement links TRBV20-1 to TRBJ1-2; 8 bases align to TRBD1. V lost 5 bases, J lost 3 bases, and 11 bases stayed unmatched. The CDR3 totals 15 residues. Per the germline V gene, CDR1 is DFQATT and CDR2 is SNEGSKA (reference sequence). The CDR3: CSARPGGPTHYGYTF. The CDR3 nucleotides read TGCAGTGCTCGACCAGGGGGCCCCACTCACTATGGCTACACCTTC.

The sample holds many counts of this clonotype. The chain uses TRBV7-3 and TRBJ1-1; the D gene is possibly TRBD1 (5 bases). V was pared by 4 bases and J by 3 bases, with 12 bases between. CDR1 SGHTA and CDR2 FQGTGA come from the germline V gene. The CDR3 has 14 amino acids. The CDR3 sequence is CASSSVGGYTEAFF. CDR3 bases: TGTGCCAGCAGCTCAGTGGGGGGGTACACTGAAGCTTTCTTT.

The chain uses TRBV27 and TRBJ2-1, with D perhaps TRBD2 (6 bases). The CDR3 is 15 residues long. The germline CDR1 and CDR2 sequences are MNHEY and SMNVEV (reference sequence). Trimming stripped 3 bases from V and 3 bases from J, with 12 bases between. For the CDR3, the DNA is TGTGCCAGCAGTTTGGTGGGACTTAACTACAATGAGCAGTTCTTC. It translates to CASSLVGLNYNEQFF.

Ten or more counts support this clonotype. V and J are TRBV27 and TRBJ2-3, with D perhaps matching TRBD2 (6 bases). CDR3 length: 13 residues. The V and J ends lost 6 bases and 3 bases respectively, with 10 bases between them. Germline values: CDR1 MNHEY, CDR2 SMNVEV (reference sequence). This CDR3 reads CASSDGGTDTQYF. In DNA form, the CDR3 reads TGTGCCAGCAGCGATGGGGGGACAGATACGCAGTATTTT.

This clonotype was counted only a few times. The genes are TRBV7-9 and TRBJ1-4; D uncertain. Germline V gives CDR1 SEHNR, CDR2 FQNEAQ (reference sequence). This CDR3 is built from 17 residues. V was cut by 2 bases and J by 5 bases, with 18 bases left in between. The DNA of the CDR3 is TGTGCCAGCAGCTTAAGTCTTGGGGAGCCTCTCAATGAAAAACTGTTTTTT. As protein: CASSLSLGEPLNEKLFF.

With regard to this clonotype: A read error may explain this, as a much larger clone is one base away. The chain carries TRBV7-8 and TRBJ2-7; D call uncertain. Germline CDR1 and CDR2: SGHVS and FQNEAQ. The CDR3 totals 14 residues. The CDR3 loop is CANSSPAWGGEQYV. The CDR3 DNA is TGTGCCAACAGCTCCCCAGCCTGGGGTGGCGAGCAGTACGTC.

This chain joins TRBV29-1 and TRBJ2-5; D gene unclear. Trimming left V 4 bases short and J 4 bases short, with 7 bases between. Germline-derived CDR1 and CDR2 are SQVTM and ANQGSEA. The CDR3 loop spans 11 amino acids. The CDR3 DNA sequence: TGCAGCGTTGTGGGCCGAGAGACCCAGTACTTC. This gives the protein CSVVGRETQYF.

This clonotype was seen a few times. V gene TRBV20-1 combines with J gene TRBJ1-5, with a possible D match to TRBD1 (6 bases). Trimming removed 6 bases at V and 2 bases at J, with 14 bases between. CDR1 DFQATT and CDR2 SNEGSKA come from the germline V gene (reference sequence). The CDR3 covers 14 residues. DNA for the CDR3: TGCAGTGCAAAGGGGGGGTTCGGCAATCAGCCCCAGCATTTT. Translated, it gives CSAKGGFGNQPQHF.

This clonotype was observed at least ten times. The V call is TRBV7-6, the J call TRBJ1-6; no clear D gene. Trimming took 5 bases from V and 6 from J, leaving 11 bases between them. Looked up from germline, CDR1 is SGHVS and CDR2 is FNYEAQ. This CDR3 has 14 amino acids. CDR3 DNA sequence: TGTGCCAGCAGCCCCGGACGGATTAATTCACCCCTCCACTTT. It translates to CASSPGRINSPLHF.

This clonotype has a handful of counts. The rearrangement uses TRBV7-8 and TRBJ1-1, with D tentatively TRBD1 (5 bases). The germline V and J ends were trimmed by 10 bases and 6 bases, with 15 bases remaining between them. There are 12 residues in the CDR3. The V gene's germline CDR1 is SGHVS and CDR2 FQNEAQ. This chain's CDR3 is CAITVGGAEAFF. The CDR3 nucleotides read TGTGCCATTACCGTGGGGGGAGCTGAAGCTTTCTTT.